The 13 T cell receptor beta chains given below trace back to one sample, sequenced in a study of vaccination and CD4 T cells after COVID-19 (dated by TCRdb to between 2021 and 2024). The method behind the library was PCR. Sequencing relied on an Illumina iSeq 100. DNA from cultured CD4+ T cells was subjected to TCR sequencing with the Oncomine TCR Beta short-read assay at the Johns Hopkins FTIC core. TCRdb's own reprocessing of the public reads used fastp at Q25 and MiXCR and kept productive beta chains. Every distinct CDR3 protein forms one entry, paired with its most common genes and DNA. In all, the sample holds tens of thousands of distinct CDR3 sequences, and 67% of those were seen once. About a sixth of the sample is taken by the ten largest. Their antigen targets remain unknown. What the treatment or condition label conveys for this sample: approximately nine-day PBMC culture with coronavirus spike peptide pools or control peptides (ViraFEST assay).

Sequenced here: CD4+ T cells from blood, cultured in vitro, sampled after SARS-CoV-2 vaccination. Source of these receptors: a human donor who received a COVID-19 vaccine.

The chain combines TRBV25-1 with TRBJ1-1; a weak D match, TRBD1 (6 bases). Trimming pared 3 bases from V and 5 bases from J, leaving 19 bases between. CDR1 MGHDK and CDR2 SYGVNS come from the germline V gene. This CDR3 is built from 16 residues. The CDR3 is CASSERKTGGGTEAFF. The CDR3, as DNA: TGTGCCAGCAGTGAGAGAAAGACAGGAGGGGGGACTGAAGCTTTCTTT.

This rearrangement joins TRBV7-2 to TRBJ2-1, with D perhaps matching TRBD2 (6 bases). V lost 3 bases and J 3 bases, leaving 12 bases between the germline ends. The CDR3 spans 15 residues. The germline CDR1 and CDR2 sequences are SGHTA and FQGNSA. CDR3 amino acids: CASSLAGGLYNEQFF. The CDR3 DNA sequence: TGTGCCAGCAGCTTGGCCGGGGGACTCTACAATGAGCAGTTCTTC. The variable domain in full, with the rest retrieved from reference TRBV7-2 and TRBJ2-1, is GAGVSQSPSNKVTEKGKDVELRCDPISGHTALYWYRQSLGQGLEFLIYFQGNSAPDKSGLPSDRFSAERTGGSVSTLTIQRTQQEDSAVYLCASSLAGGLYNEQFFGPGTRLTVL.

The chain combines TRBV11-3 with TRBJ1-1, with 12 bases aligning to TRBD1. Germline V gene sequence: CDR1 SGHNT, CDR2 YENEEA. CDR3 length: 16 residues. Trimming took 2 bases from V and 2 from J; bases not matched to a gene: 3. CDR3 nucleotide sequence: TGTGCCAGCAGCTTAAGGGGGACAGGGGGCAACACTGAAGCTTTCTTT. Translating gives CASSLRGTGGNTEAFF.

The chain couples TRBV19 to TRBJ2-2; D is perhaps TRBD1 (8 bases). Deletions cut 10 bases from V and 5 bases from J, with 29 bases between. This CDR3 is built from 18 residues. Germline V gene sequence: CDR1 LNHDA, CDR2 SQIVND (reference sequence). CDR3: CAKATKAAGQGGTGELFF. CDR3 DNA: TGTGCCAAGGCTACCAAGGCGGCCGGACAGGGAGGGACCGGGGAGCTGTTTTTT. The full variable domain, completed using reference TRBV19 and TRBJ2-2, is DGGITQSPKYLFRKEGQNVTLSCEQNLNHDAMYWYRQDPGQGLRLIYYSQIVNDFQKGDIAEGYSVSREKKESFPLTVTSAQKNPTAFYLCAKATKAAGQGGTGELFFGEGSRLTVL.

V and J are TRBV30 and TRBJ1-3; D is undetermined. Trimming shortened V by 2 bases and J by 4 bases, and 12 bases separated the two germline ends. Germline CDR1 GTSNPN, CDR2 SVGIG (reference sequence). The CDR3 sequence is 14 residues long. CDR3 amino acids: CAWSLTQTGNTIYF. CDR3 bases: TGTGCCTGGAGTCTGACTCAGACAGGAAACACCATATATTTT.

This clonotype was counted a few times. The chain employs TRBV27 and TRBJ1-6, with no clear D. The CDR3 runs 15 residues. Trimming removed 5 bases at V and 6 bases at J, with 14 bases between. The germline V gene encodes CDR1 MNHEY and CDR2 SMNVEV (reference sequence). CDR3 loop: CASSDRAGVNSPLHF. The DNA for the CDR3 is TGTGCCAGCAGTGACCGGGCAGGTGTTAATTCACCCCTCCACTTT.

The chain links TRBV6-1 to TRBJ1-3, with TRBD1 as a possible D gene (6 bases). The CDR3 contains 14 residues. Germline V gives CDR1 MNHNS, CDR2 SASEGT. The V end was cut by 5 bases, the J end by 0 bases, with 8 bases between. The CDR3 is CASSTGSSGNTIYF. CDR3 coding DNA: TGTGCCAGCAGTACAGGGAGCTCTGGAAACACCATATATTTT.

This clonotype occurred a few times. The V and J genes are TRBV6-5 and TRBJ1-1; D gene uncertain. V lost 2 bases, J lost 5 bases, and 15 bases lay in between. The CDR3 is 15 residues long. CDR1 and CDR2 from the germline V gene are MNHEY and SVGAGI. CDR3 amino acids: CASSYSRRGETEAFF. CDR3 DNA: TGTGCCAGCAGTTACAGTAGACGGGGAGAGACTGAAGCTTTCTTT.

The rearrangement joins TRBV10-3 to TRBJ2-3, with 12 bases lining up with TRBD2. The CDR3 sequence is 15 residues long. Germline CDR1 ENHRY, CDR2 SYGVKD. J lost 4 bases, V lost 4 bases, and 3 bases had no gene match. As DNA, the CDR3 is TGTGCCATCAGTGGCCGGACTAGCGGGGCAGATACGCAGTATTTT. It yields the protein CAISGRTSGADTQYF.

This clonotype appeared a few times. The V and J genes are TRBV21-1 and TRBJ1-1; the table's D gene call, TRBD1, was not cross checked with the DNA. TRBV21-1 represents a pseudogene. This CDR3 region has 13 residues. The CDR3 DNA sequence: TGTGCCAGCAGCAAATCAGGGGGGACTGAAGCTTTCTTT. It specifies CASSKSGGTEAFF.

This clonotype was detected only once. The chain recombines TRBV19 with TRBJ2-1; D is unresolved. The CDR3 totals 11 residues. With 7 bases removed from V and 9 bases from J, the gap between germline ends came to 10 bases. Germline-derived CDR1 and CDR2 are LNHDA and SQIVND (reference sequence). For the CDR3, the DNA is TGTGCCAGTACTAATATGGGTGAGCAGTTCTTC. Its protein is CASTNMGEQFF.

This clonotype showed up just a few times. The rearrangement joins TRBV30 to TRBJ1-6, with unresolved D. With 1 base removed from V and 3 bases from J, the gap between germline ends came to 7 bases. The CDR3 is made up of 14 amino acids. In germline, CDR1 is GTSNPN, CDR2 SVGIG (reference sequence). CDR3 coding DNA: TGTGCCTGGAGTGGGGCGGTCTATAATTCACCCCTCCACTTT. Protein sequence: CAWSGAVYNSPLHF.

The J gene is TRBJ2-3, the V gene TRBV20-1; 10 nucleotides line up with TRBD2. The CDR3 consists of 15 residues. V lost 6 bases and J lost 1; bases outside the gene matches: 7. Germline V gene lookup returns CDR1 DFQATT and CDR2 SNEGSKA (reference sequence). The CDR3: CSAHLAGGRTDTQYF. The CDR3 nucleotides are TGCAGTGCCCATTTAGCGGGGGGACGCACAGATACGCAGTATTTT.